The following is a TCR beta chain sequence with its context. Antigen: not known. All the donors were Caucasian adults who lived in Nashville, Tennessee. The method was immunoSEQ multiplex PCR; TCRdb's version includes in-frame clones alone and lacks a portion of them. The table lists more than 1.2 million clones, about 98.5% of them singletons. The source of the sample is a study of shared clonotypes between healthy human individuals. Study-wide background: A donor's plate count was three for CD4 naive and three for CD4 memory; CD8 naive had two and CD8 memory one.

Overall study findings and caveats: Memory subsets generally showed lower estimated richness than naive subsets.

The sequence derives from a man between 25 and 39 years old in good health. The sequenced sample consisted of naive CD4+ T cells sorted from blood. The subset here: CD45RA+ positively selected.

The CDR3 here is CASTFPGSSYNEQFF. The CDR3 region has the DNA TGTGCCAGCACCTTCCCGGGTTCCTCCTACAATGAGCAGTTCTTC. The rearrangement uses TRBV5-8 and TRBJ2-1; D gene unclear. V lost 6 bases and J lost 0, with 13 bases in between. The germline gives CDR1 SGHTS, CDR2 YDEGEE. CDR3 length: 15 amino acids.